The T cell receptor (beta chain) under discussion was sequenced for a study of blood T cells in healthy people across ages. Study-wide points: CMV status of donors was unknown, possibly confounding expanded clonotype changes.

Germline lookup yields CDR1 SGDLS and CDR2 YYNGEE. This CDR3 is 14 amino acids long. The V gene lost 0 bases and the J gene lost 8 bases, with 14 bases spanning the gap. This clonotype has only one observation. Its matching antigen is unknown. The second PCR ran roughly 6 to 12 cycles with a sample-barcoded 5' primer and J-beta primers. Every single cDNA molecule received a tag from a template-switch adaptor with 12 random nucleotides. Per-sample output comprised a minimum of 2.5 million paired-end reads containing CDR3. TCRdb redid the calling of the 5' RACE reads with MiXCR, one entry per CDR3 protein. The sample carries around 1,900,000 distinct CDR3 sequences, about 39% recorded once.

Specimen: blood. The rearrangement uses TRBV9 and TRBJ1-2; D perhaps matches TRBD1 (6 bases). The receptor was isolated from a human donor in good health. CDR3 DNA sequence: TGTGCCAGCAGCGTAGCCCAGGGGCTGGGAGGCTACACCTTC. It specifies CASSVAQGLGGYTF.